In its sample, the clone carrying this T cell receptor (beta chain) was seen a few times. The data were obtained in a study of blood T cell repertoires in COVID-19. Across the study: Donors in the United States, Italy and Spain gave samples during acute or convalescent COVID-19. Sources were T cells, B-cell-depleted T cells, or PBMCs; the material itself was cDNA or gDNA.

In the authors' workflow: Amplification of reference gene primers provided the estimated nucleated cell counts. Here immunoSEQ multiplex PCR was the method, and the copy in TCRdb shows in-frame clones only, minus some. V and J calls and clone size are copied from that table; D and trimming were computed from the DNA. The data hold about 89,000 clones, with roughly 90% observed a single time. Germline-derived CDR1 and CDR2 are LNHNV and YYDKDF (reference sequence). Trimming took off 1 base at V and 11 bases at J, with 14 bases between the two ends. This CDR3 has 13 amino acids. The sequencing sample was made of peripheral blood. The clonotype originates from a human donor with active COVID-19. The donor label of this sample is uncertain. The chain carries TRBV15 and TRBJ1-2, with D possibly TRBD1 on 6 matching bases. The CDR3 DNA reads as TGTGCCACCAGCAGAGGGGCAGGGGATAGGTACACCTTC. Translating gives CATSRGAGDRYTF.